This paragraph covers one TCR beta chain sequence. No antigen is known for it. V lost 1 base to trimming and J lost 8 bases; unmatched junction nucleotides: 9. CDR3 length equals 15 residues. Germline values: CDR1 SGHDN, CDR2 FVKESK. PCR used 60 Vbeta primers and 13 Jbeta primers. The repertoire was sequenced with immunoSEQ multiplex PCR; TCRdb's copy has only in-frame clones and lacks some. The table records around 150,000 clones, 68% of them present only once. This entry belongs to a study of cytomegalovirus exposure and HLA in healthy donors. General study points: A missense DCLRE1C variant was associated with V- and J-gene trimming of TCR beta chains in a later analysis, and an independent cohort replicated the association.

The rearrangement joins TRBV14 to TRBJ1-2, with 8 bases matching TRBD1. This receptor was identified in a man between 25 and 39 years old in good health and CMV-seropositive. Input material: PBMCs. The CDR3: CASSQATGGTSGYTF. The CDR3 nucleotides are TGTGCCAGCAGCCAAGCAACAGGGGGGACTTCCGGCTACACCTTC.